This T cell receptor (beta chain) is from a study of blood T cell repertoires in COVID-19 (dated by TCRdb to 2019 to 2021). At the level of the whole study: Collaborator samples came from the United States, Italy and Spain and covered acute and convalescent phases of COVID-19. A de-identified subject ID, COVID-19 status, age in years and sex were almost always included in the sample metadata. HLA class I and class II types, where available, came from metadata supplied by the sample provider rather than from assay-based typing. Subjects who had been exposed to COVID-19, were actively infected with it, or had recovered from it provided the deeply sampled blood TCRbeta repertoires that made up the dataset. Samples came from the ongoing ImmuneRACE study (first 160 participants) plus 1,254 subjects from 6 global collaborators. The material from the prospective study consisted of cDNA or gDNA derived from T cells, B-cell-depleted T cells, or PBMCs. A freely available public database, intended as a resource for researchers studying the immune response to SARS-CoV-2, is where the repertoires were released. Overall results and qualifications from the work: How much clinical and demographic metadata was included differed by source and by participant, and the metadata was provided uncurated.

This clone is a singleton in its sample. The target of this receptor is not known. Per-base quality was not reported, and no clone a single base away is much larger than it. The immunoSEQ Assay, a bias-controlled multiplex PCR, was used to amplify TCRbeta CDR3 regions from genomic DNA. Under the source paper's analysis protocol: Within the assay, amplification of reference gene primers was used to estimate how many nucleated cells each sample contained. To quantify the absolute abundance of each unique TCRbeta CDR3 rearrangement, sequence reads were collapsed and filtered. For each sample, productive Simpson clonality was calculated as the square root of Simpson's diversity index across productive rearrangements. Entries here come from immuneACCESS through TCRdb and include only in-frame sequences with V and J called. Some clones fail to appear in such tables; in the studies checked, an unresolved V gene covers under half of the shortfall, and the cause of the remainder is unknown. D and trimming were read from the DNA, whereas the V and J calls and clone size are those reported in that table. The sample records about 83,000 clones, 75% to 90% of which are singletons. The top ten hold about 3% of the sample.

Collaborating institutions collected whole blood in K2EDTA tubes following their own protocols. For TCRbeta analysis, collaborator samples were shipped as frozen whole blood, as isolated PBMCs, or as DNA extracted from either sample type. The sample was peripheral blood. This receptor was taken from a woman aged 45-65 years with active or convalescent COVID-19.

The CDR3 protein sequence reads: CASSYSTDGEAFF. The sequenced DNA: TGTGCCAGCAGTTACTCGACAGACGGTGAAGCTTTCTTT. This sequence uses TRBV6-2 or TRBV6-3 and TRBJ1-1; the D segment could be TRBD1, given 5 matching bases. The germline V gene gives CDR1 as MNHEY and CDR2 as SVGEGT. Trimming removed 0 bases from V and 7 bases from J, leaving 9 bases between the germline ends. The CDR3 covers 13 residues, taking in both the cysteine and the phenylalanine. Kept here is only the CDR3 DNA, which spans 39 bases and is read in frame from base 1.